Listed below are T cell receptor beta chains from one sample, sequenced in a study of T and B cells in COVID-19 patients. TCRdb itself ran the multiplex PCR reads through MiXCR, one entry per CDR3 protein. The sample yields 6,000 or so distinct CDR3 sequences, more than 25% seen once. The sequenced sample was blood. The receptors were sampled from a human donor with active COVID-19. The CDR3 runs from the conserved cysteine through the conserved F or W. The D gene is left open where the match is weak. Size tells how often a clone was seen (once, few, many) or the class of an expanded clone, and some rows leave it out.

D gene	J gene	clone size	V gene	CDR3 DNA	CDR3 protein
-	TRBJ1-2	medium-sized	TRBV29-1	TGCAGCGTTGGGGTCGGGGCAAGTTACTATGGCTACACCTTC	CSVGVGASYYGYTF
TRBD2	TRBJ2-5	-	TRBV19	TGTGCCAGTAGTATCTCACTAGCGGAAGAGACCCAGTACTTC	CASSISLAEETQYF
-	TRBJ1-5	-	TRBV19	TGTGCCAGCCAATTACAGGGTCCGCCCCAGCATTTT	CASQLQGPPQHF
TRBD1	TRBJ1-5	few	TRBV6-5	TGTGCCAGCAGTTACTCGACAGGGTGGGGCAATCAGCCCCAGCATTTT	CASSYSTGWGNQPQHF
TRBD1	TRBJ1-5	few	TRBV12-3/TRBV12-4	TGTGCCAGCAGTCGTCCGGGGACAGCAACTCAGCCCCAGCATTTT	CASSRPGTATQPQHF
TRBD1	TRBJ2-3	medium-sized	TRBV19	TGTGCCAGTAGCGACAGGGCTGATACGCAGTATTTT	CASSDRADTQYF
-	TRBJ2-3	-	TRBV19	TGTGCCAGTAGGGCGGGACAGCTTAGCACAGATACGCAGTATTTT	CASRAGQLSTDTQYF
-	TRBJ1-1	-	TRBV27	TGTGCCAGCAGTCCCCTTACACCGAACACTGAAGCTTTCTTT	CASSPLTPNTEAFF
-	TRBJ2-1	medium-sized	TRBV12-3/TRBV12-4	TGTGCCAGCAGTTTTGGGCCGAGTGAGCAGTTCTTC	CASSFGPSEQFF
TRBD1	TRBJ1-1	-	TRBV6-5	TGTGCCAGCAGTCGGACAGGGACGAACACTGAAGCTTTCTTT	CASSRTGTNTEAFF
-	TRBJ1-2	-	TRBV19	TGTGCCAGTAGTATAGGTACCGGGAATGCCTATGGCTACACCTTC	CASSIGTGNAYGYTF
-	TRBJ1-1	-	TRBV18	TGTGCCAGCTCACCGGCGGTGAATACTGAAGCTTTCTTT	CASSPAVNTEAFF
-	TRBJ2-7	few	TRBV12-3/TRBV12-4	TGTGCCAGCAGTTTATGGTCCGCTAACGAGCAGTACTTC	CASSLWSANEQYF
-	TRBJ2-2	-	TRBV5-5	TGTGCCAGCAGCTTATATCGGGACTCGACTAATAGGGCGTCGGGATGGGAGCTGTTTTTT	CASSLYRDSTNRASGWELFF
TRBD1	TRBJ2-6	-	TRBV4-3	TGCGCCAGCAGCCCAGGACAGGGGTCTTTTGGGGCCAACGTCCTGACTTTC	CASSPGQGSFGANVLTF
TRBD1	TRBJ1-5	few	TRBV18	TGTGCCAGCTCAAGTTTAAGGGACAGGGGGGATCAGCCCCAGCATTTT	CASSSLRDRGDQPQHF
-	TRBJ2-7	few	TRBV7-2	TGTGCCAGCAGCTTAGCCCTGACAGGTGCCGAGCAGTACTTC	CASSLALTGAEQYF
-	TRBJ2-7	-	TRBV2	TGTGCCAGCAGTGAAGGGAAGGGGACGGGGCGGGCCTACGAGCAGTACTTC	CASSEGKGTGRAYEQYF
TRBD2	TRBJ2-7	-	TRBV4-3	TGTGCCAGCAGCCAAGTGGCGGGGGAGACCTACGAGCAGTACTTC	CASSQVAGETYEQYF
TRBD2	TRBJ2-1	-	TRBV6-6	TGTGCCAGCACTTATGGGGTAGCGGGCCGGAACAATGAGCAGTTCTTC	CASTYGVAGRNNEQFF
TRBD2	TRBJ2-5	few	TRBV6-1	TGTGCCAGCAGTGAGGGACTAGCGCCTGCCCAAGAGACCCAGTACTTC	CASSEGLAPAQETQYF
-	TRBJ1-2	-	TRBV7-9	TGTGCCAGCAGCTTAGAGGGCACAGGGTACTATGGCTACACCTTC	CASSLEGTGYYGYTF
-	TRBJ1-2	-	TRBV29-1	TGCAGCGTAGGGGACAACGGAGGCTACACCTTC	CSVGDNGGYTF
-	TRBJ2-2	-	TRBV7-2	TGTGCCAGCAGCTTTTATAGCGCAACCGGGGAGCTGTTTTTT	CASSFYSATGELFF
TRBD2	TRBJ2-3	few	TRBV10-1	TGCGCCAGCAGTGCGGAGGGACTAGCGGGAGAGACGGGCACAGATACGCAGTATTTT	CASSAEGLAGETGTDTQYF
TRBD1	TRBJ1-4	-	TRBV18	TGTGCCAGCTCGACGGACAGGGGGCGCGTACAGGAAAAACTGTTTTTT	CASSTDRGRVQEKLFF
TRBD2	TRBJ2-2	medium-sized	TRBV6-6	TGTGCCAGCAGGTCAGGGACTACAGGCGGGGAGCTGTTTTTT	CASRSGTTGGELFF
-	TRBJ2-1	-	TRBV20-1	TGCAGTGCTAGGGAAAATGAGCAGTTCTTC	CSARENEQFF
-	TRBJ2-5	-	TRBV6-5	TGTGCCAGCAGTGAAGGGGTGGGAAGTCGGGAGACCCAGTACTTC	CASSEGVGSRETQYF
-	TRBJ2-1	-	TRBV30	TGTGCCTGGAGTCAAGGGGCCGGCAATGAGCAGTTCTTC	CAWSQGAGNEQFF
-	TRBJ1-2	few	TRBV19	TGTGCCAGTAGTAATCGGTATGGCTACACCTTC	CASSNRYGYTF